This is a list of T cell receptor beta chains from one sample in a study of T cell responses to AZD1222 COVID-19 vaccine. Sequencing used immunoSEQ multiplex PCR; TCRdb keeps in-frame clones, though not all of them. The sample includes just under 35,000 clones, 86% seen only once; the top ten take approximately 11%. Material: peripheral blood, obtained 28 days after the second AZD1222 dose. The receptors were sampled from an adult who received the AZD1222 COVID-19 vaccine. The CDR3 runs from the conserved cysteine through the conserved F or W. Fields, in order: CDR3 DNA, CDR3 protein, D gene, clone size, J gene, V gene. A D gene is named only where the DNA matches it firmly. Only part of the rows carry a size: once, few, many, or a class if the clone is expanded.

TGTGCCAGCAGTCTGGTTGGAGGGAGAAAGTCTGAAGCTTTCTTT | CASSLVGGRKSEAFF | NA | NA | TRBJ1-1 | TRBV6-5
TGCAGCGCTCACCCTTGGACTAGGGATGGAGATACGCAGTATTTT | CSAHPWTRDGDTQYF | TRBD2 | NA | TRBJ2-3 | TRBV29-1
TGTGCCAGCTCAGTACAGGGTGACTATGGCTACACCTTC | CASSVQGDYGYTF | NA | NA | TRBJ1-2 | TRBV18
TGTGCCAGCAGCTTAGAATTAGCAATTGAGCAGTTCTTC | CASSLELAIEQFF | NA | once | TRBJ2-1 | TRBV7-8
TGCGCCAGCAGCCCGACGACAACAGAAGCTAATGAAAAACTGTTTTTT | CASSPTTTEANEKLFF | NA | NA | TRBJ1-4 | TRBV5-1
TGTGCCAGCAGTTTAGACGGAAACACTGAAGCTTTCTTT | CASSLDGNTEAFF | NA | NA | TRBJ1-1 | TRBV12-3/TRBV12-4
TGCGCCAGCAGCTTGGGTCTAGCGGGAGCCTACAATGAGCAGTTCTTC | CASSLGLAGAYNEQFF | TRBD2 | NA | TRBJ2-1 | TRBV5-1
TGTGCCAGTAGTATGAAGATCTCTGGGGCCAACGTCCTGACTTTC | CASSMKISGANVLTF | NA | NA | TRBJ2-6 | TRBV19
TGTGCCGTGGCAGAGATCTATGGCTACACCTTC | CAVAEIYGYTF | NA | NA | TRBJ1-2 | TRBV28
TGTGCCAGCAGCCCAGGAGGGGGACAGGGGTCAAACACCATATATTTT | CASSPGGGQGSNTIYF | TRBD1 | NA | TRBJ1-3 | TRBV7-6